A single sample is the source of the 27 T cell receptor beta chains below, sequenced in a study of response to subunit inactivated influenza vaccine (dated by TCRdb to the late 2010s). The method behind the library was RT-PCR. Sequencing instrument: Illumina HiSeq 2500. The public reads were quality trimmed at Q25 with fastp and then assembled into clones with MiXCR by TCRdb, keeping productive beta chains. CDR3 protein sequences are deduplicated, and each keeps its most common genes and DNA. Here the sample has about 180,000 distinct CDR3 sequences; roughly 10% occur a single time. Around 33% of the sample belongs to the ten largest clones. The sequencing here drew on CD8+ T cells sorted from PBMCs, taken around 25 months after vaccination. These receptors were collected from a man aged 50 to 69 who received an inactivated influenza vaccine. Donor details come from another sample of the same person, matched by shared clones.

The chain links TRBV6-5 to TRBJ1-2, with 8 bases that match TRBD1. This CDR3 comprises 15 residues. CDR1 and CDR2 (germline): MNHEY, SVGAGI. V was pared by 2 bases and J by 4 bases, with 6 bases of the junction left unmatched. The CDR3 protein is CASSYNGQGGYGYTF. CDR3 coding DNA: TGTGCCAGCAGTTACAACGGACAGGGTGGCTATGGCTACACCTTC.

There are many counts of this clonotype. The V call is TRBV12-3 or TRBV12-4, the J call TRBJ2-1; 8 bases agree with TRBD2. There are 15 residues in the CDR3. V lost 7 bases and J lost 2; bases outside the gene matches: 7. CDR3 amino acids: CASTKREYTYNEQFF. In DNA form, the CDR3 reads TGTGCCAGCACCAAGCGGGAGTACACCTACAATGAGCAGTTCTTC.

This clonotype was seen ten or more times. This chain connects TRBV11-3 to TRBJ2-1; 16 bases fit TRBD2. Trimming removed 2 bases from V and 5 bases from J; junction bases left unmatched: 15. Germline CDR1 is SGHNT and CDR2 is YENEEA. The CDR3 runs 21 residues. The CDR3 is CASSLNPGLAGGPGPDNEQFF. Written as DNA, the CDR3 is TGTGCCAGCAGCTTAAATCCGGGACTAGCGGGAGGGCCCGGCCCGGACAATGAGCAGTTCTTC.

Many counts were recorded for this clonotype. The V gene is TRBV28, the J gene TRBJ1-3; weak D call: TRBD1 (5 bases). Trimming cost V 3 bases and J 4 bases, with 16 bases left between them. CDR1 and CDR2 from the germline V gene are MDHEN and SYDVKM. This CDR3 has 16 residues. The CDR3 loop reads CASSFALQGEGNTIYF. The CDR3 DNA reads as TGTGCCAGCAGTTTCGCCTTGCAGGGAGAAGGAAACACCATATATTTT.

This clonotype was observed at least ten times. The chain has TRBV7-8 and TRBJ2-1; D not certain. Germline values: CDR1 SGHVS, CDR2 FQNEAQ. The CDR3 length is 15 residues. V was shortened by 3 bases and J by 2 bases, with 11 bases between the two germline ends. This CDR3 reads CASSFSRLTYNEQFF. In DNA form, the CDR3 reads TGTGCCAGCAGCTTTTCGCGCCTAACCTACAATGAGCAGTTCTTC.

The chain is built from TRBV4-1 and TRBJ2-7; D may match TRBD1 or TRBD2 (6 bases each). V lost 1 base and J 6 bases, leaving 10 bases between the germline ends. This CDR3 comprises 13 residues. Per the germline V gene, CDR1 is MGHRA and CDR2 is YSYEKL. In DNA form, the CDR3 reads TGCGCCAGCAGCCAAGTAGGGGGGACCGAGCAGTACTTC. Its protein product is CASSQVGGTEQYF.

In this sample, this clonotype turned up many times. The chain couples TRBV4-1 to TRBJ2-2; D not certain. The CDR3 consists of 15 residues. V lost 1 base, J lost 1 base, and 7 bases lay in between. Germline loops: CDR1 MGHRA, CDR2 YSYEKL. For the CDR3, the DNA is TGCGCCAGCAGCCAAGGACACAGGAACACCGGGGAGCTGTTTTTT. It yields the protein CASSQGHRNTGELFF.

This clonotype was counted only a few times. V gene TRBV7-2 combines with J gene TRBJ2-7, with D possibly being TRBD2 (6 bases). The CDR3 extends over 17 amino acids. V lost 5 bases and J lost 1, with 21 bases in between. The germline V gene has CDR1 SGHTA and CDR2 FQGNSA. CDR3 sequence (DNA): TGTGCCAGCAGCGAGAGGTTTTGGGACTCGAAATCCTACGAGCAGTACTTC. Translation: CASSERFWDSKSYEQYF.

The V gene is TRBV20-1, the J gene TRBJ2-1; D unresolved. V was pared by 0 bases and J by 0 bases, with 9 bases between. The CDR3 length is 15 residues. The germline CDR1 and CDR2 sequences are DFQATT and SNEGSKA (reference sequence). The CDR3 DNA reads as TGCAGTGCTAGAGATCCCCATAGCTCCTACAATGAGCAGTTCTTC. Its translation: CSARDPHSSYNEQFF.

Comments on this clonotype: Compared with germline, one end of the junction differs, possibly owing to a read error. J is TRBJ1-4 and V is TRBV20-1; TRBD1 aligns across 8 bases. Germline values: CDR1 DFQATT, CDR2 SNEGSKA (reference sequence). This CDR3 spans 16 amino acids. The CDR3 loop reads CSAPMDRVGINEKLLF. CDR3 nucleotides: TGCAGTGCTCCCATGGACAGGGTCGGGATTAATGAAAAACTGTTGTTT.

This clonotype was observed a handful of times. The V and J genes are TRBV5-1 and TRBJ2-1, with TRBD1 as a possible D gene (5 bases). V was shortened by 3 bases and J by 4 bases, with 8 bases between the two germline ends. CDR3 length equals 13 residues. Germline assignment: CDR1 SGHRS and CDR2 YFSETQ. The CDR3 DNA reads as TGCGCCAGCAGCTCCGGACAATACAATGAGCAGTTCTTC. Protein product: CASSSGQYNEQFF.

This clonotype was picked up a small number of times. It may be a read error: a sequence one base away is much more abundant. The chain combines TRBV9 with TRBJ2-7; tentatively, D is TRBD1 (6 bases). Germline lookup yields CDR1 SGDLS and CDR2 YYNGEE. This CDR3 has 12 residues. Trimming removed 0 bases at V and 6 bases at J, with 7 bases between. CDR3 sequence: CASSVGGGEQYF. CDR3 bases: TGTGCCAGCAGCGTAGGAGGGGGCGAGCAGTACTTC.

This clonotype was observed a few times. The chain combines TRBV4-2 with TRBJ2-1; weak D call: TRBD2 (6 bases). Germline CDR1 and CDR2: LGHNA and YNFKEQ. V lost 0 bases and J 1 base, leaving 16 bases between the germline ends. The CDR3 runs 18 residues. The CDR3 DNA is TGTGCCAGCAGCCAAGATTTTCGGCTAGCGCCGTCCTACAATGAGCAGTTCTTC. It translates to CASSQDFRLAPSYNEQFF.

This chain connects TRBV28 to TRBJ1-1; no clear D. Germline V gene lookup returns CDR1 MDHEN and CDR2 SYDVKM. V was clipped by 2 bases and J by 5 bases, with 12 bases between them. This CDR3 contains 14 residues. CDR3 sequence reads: CASSLPSSSTEAFF. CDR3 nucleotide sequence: TGTGCCAGCAGTTTACCCTCCTCATCTACTGAAGCTTTCTTT.

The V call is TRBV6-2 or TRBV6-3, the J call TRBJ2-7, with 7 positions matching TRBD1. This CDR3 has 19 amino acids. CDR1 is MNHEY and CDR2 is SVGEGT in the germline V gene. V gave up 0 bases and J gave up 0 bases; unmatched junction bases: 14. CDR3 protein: CASSYSTLRQGRLSYEQYF. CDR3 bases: TGTGCCAGCAGTTACTCTACCCTACGACAGGGCCGCCTCTCCTACGAGCAGTACTTC.

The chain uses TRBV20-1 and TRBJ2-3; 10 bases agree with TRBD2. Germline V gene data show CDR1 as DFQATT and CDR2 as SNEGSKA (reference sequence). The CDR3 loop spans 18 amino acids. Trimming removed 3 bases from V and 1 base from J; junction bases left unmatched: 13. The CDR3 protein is CSARPLAEREGRTDTQYF. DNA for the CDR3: TGCAGTGCTAGGCCCCTAGCGGAGCGGGAGGGTCGCACAGATACGCAGTATTTT.

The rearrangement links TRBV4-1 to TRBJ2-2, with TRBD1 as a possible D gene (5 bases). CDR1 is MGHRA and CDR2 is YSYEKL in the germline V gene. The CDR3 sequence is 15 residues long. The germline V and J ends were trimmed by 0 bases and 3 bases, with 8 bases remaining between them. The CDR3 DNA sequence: TGCGCCAGCAGCCAAGAGGGGCTAGACACCGGGGAGCTGTTTTTT. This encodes CASSQEGLDTGELFF.

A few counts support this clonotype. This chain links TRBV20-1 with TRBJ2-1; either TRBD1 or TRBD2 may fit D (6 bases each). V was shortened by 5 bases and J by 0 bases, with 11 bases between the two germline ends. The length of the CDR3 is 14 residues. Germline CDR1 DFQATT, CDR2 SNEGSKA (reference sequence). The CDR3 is CSAGGDNSYNEQFF. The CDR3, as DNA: TGCAGTGCTGGCGGGGACAACTCCTACAATGAGCAGTTCTTC.

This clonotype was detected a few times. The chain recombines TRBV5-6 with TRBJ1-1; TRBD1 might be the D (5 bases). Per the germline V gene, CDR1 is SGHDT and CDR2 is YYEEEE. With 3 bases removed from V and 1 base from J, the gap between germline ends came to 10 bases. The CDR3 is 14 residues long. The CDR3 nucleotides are TGTGCCAGCAGCTCCGGGACCAAGAACACTGAAGCTTTCTTT. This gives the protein CASSSGTKNTEAFF.

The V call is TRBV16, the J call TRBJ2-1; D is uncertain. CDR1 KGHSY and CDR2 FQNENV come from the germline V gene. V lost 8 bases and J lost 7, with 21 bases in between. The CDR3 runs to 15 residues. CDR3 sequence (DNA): TGTGCCAGCTGTCCAACTGACGGAAATGGGAATGAGCAGTTCTTC. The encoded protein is CASCPTDGNGNEQFF.

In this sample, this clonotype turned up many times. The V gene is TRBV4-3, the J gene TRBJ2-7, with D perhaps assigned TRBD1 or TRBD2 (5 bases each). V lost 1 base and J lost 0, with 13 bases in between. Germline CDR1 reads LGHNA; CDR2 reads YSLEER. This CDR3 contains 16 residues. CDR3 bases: TGCGCCAGCAGCCAAGCTGGGGGACGGAACTCCTACGAGCAGTACTTC. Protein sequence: CASSQAGGRNSYEQYF.

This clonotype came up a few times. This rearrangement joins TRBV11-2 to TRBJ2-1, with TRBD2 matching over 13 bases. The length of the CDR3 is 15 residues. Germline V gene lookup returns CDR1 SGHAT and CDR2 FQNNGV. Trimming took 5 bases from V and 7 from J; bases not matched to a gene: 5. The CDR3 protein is CASSPGLAGVNEQFF. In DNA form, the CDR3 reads TGTGCCAGCAGCCCCGGACTAGCGGGAGTGAATGAGCAGTTCTTC.

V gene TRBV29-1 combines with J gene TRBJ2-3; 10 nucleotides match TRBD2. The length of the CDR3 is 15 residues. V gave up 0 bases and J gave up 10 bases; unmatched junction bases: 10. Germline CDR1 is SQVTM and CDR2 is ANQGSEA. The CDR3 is CSVEDLAGEELSQYF. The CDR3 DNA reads TGCAGCGTTGAAGATCTAGCGGGAGAGGAGTTGTCGCAGTATTTT.

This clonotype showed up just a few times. Written as DNA, the CDR3 is TGCGCCAGCAGTGCCTTCACAGGGGGTCAGCCCCAGCATTTT. Its translation: CASSAFTGGQPQHF. The chain uses TRBV10-2 and TRBJ1-5, with 8 nucleotides matching TRBD1. Trimming removed 4 bases from V and 6 bases from J; junction bases left unmatched: 5. The CDR3 is 14 residues long. In germline, CDR1 is WSHSY, CDR2 SAAADI.

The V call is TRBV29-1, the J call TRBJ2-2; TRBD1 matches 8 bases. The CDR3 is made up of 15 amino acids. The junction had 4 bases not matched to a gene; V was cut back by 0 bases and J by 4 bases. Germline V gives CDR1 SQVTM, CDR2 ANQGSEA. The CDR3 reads CSVEDQGAGTGELFF. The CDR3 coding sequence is TGCAGCGTTGAAGATCAGGGGGCGGGCACCGGGGAGCTGTTTTTT.

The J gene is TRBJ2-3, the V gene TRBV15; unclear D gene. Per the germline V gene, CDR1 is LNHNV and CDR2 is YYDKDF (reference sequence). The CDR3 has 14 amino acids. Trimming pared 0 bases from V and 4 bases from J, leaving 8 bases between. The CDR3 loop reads CATSRDSLADTQYF. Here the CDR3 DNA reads TGTGCCACCAGCAGAGATTCGCTCGCAGATACGCAGTATTTT.

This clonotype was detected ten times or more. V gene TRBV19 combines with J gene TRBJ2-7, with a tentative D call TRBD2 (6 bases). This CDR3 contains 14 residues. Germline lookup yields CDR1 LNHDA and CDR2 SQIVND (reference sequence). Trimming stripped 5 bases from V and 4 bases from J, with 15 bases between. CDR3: CASSVGGKVYEQYF. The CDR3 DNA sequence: TGTGCCAGTAGTGTCGGCGGGAAGGTGTACGAGCAGTACTTC.